This T cell receptor beta chain was profiled in a study of breast tumors, draining lymph nodes, adjacent tissues. Study observations and caveats: Compared with lymph nodes, tumors were less diverse; compared with nontumor tissue, more. Findings are consistent with lymph node origin and intratumoral expansion of most tumor T cells. Data only fit, rather than demonstrated, lymph node origin of most tumor T cells.

The lymph nodes were axillary draining lymph nodes from breast cancer patients. This clonotype was found once. Its antigen is still unknown. Trimming cost V 9 bases and J 0 bases, with 15 bases left between them. The CDR3 runs 14 residues. CDR1 ENHRY and CDR2 SYGVKD come from the germline V gene. TCRdb reanalysed the multiplex PCR reads using MiXCR and keeps one entry per CDR3 protein. This table holds 290,000 or so distinct CDR3 sequences, 30% to 35% found once. The chain links TRBV10-3 to TRBJ2-7; maybe TRBD2 (5 bases). This receptor was identified in a female donor with breast cancer. Some clones in this sample may be carry-over from other donors' samples. Specimen: axillary lymph node tissue. CDR3 protein: CAITDGLSSYEQYF. Written as DNA, the CDR3 is TGTGCCATTACTGACGGACTGAGCTCCTACGAGCAGTACTTC.